Each of the 3 T cell receptor beta chains below was sequenced from the same sample in a study of T-cell memory formation after mild COVID-19. TCRdb itself ran the 5' RACE reads through MiXCR, one entry per CDR3 protein. There are about 270,000 distinct CDR3 sequences in the sample; about 16% occur only once, and 23% lies in the top ten. Sequencing input: PBMCs or a T cell subset sorted from them (not recorded which). These receptors were taken from a young man who had mild COVID-19 (a few samples of this study predate the infection). Cell type and time point are not known.

This clonotype was observed many times. This sequence joins TRBV7-9 and TRBJ2-3, with D unclear. This CDR3 spans 14 amino acids. V was clipped by 2 bases and J by 0 bases, with 6 bases between them. CDR1 SEHNR and CDR2 FQNEAQ come from the germline V gene (reference sequence). The CDR3 loop reads CASSLQHSTDTQYF. The CDR3 nucleotides read TGTGCCAGCAGCTTACAGCATAGCACAGATACGCAGTATTTT.

The rearrangement links TRBV14 to TRBJ2-1; 8 nucleotides line up with TRBD2. This CDR3 contains 16 residues. Germline V gene sequence: CDR1 SGHDN, CDR2 FVKESK. V shed 5 bases, J shed 5 bases, and the junction held 11 bases outside the gene matches. The DNA for the CDR3 is TGTGCCAGCAGCTACAATATGGGACTAGTACACAATGAGCAGTTCTTC. It encodes CASSYNMGLVHNEQFF.

The chain carries TRBV2 and TRBJ1-5; TRBD1 might be the D (6 bases). Per the germline V gene, CDR1 is SNHLY and CDR2 is FYNNEI. This CDR3 has 14 residues. V lost 5 bases and J lost 4, with 12 bases in between. CDR3 amino acids: CASSTTGRNQPQHF. The DNA for the CDR3 is TGTGCCAGCAGTACTACAGGGAGGAATCAGCCCCAGCATTTT. Using reference TRBV2 and TRBJ1-5 for the parts outside the CDR3, the full variable domain is EPEVTQTPSHQVTQMGQEVILRCVPISNHLYFYWYRQILGQKVEFLVSFYNNEISEKSEIFDDQFSVERPDGSNFTLKIRSTKLEDSAMYFCASSTTGRNQPQHFGDGTRLSIL.